The 9 T cell receptor beta chains listed next were all sequenced from one sample in a study of blood T cell repertoires in COVID-19. Produced via immunoSEQ multiplex PCR; TCRdb's table is partial and in-frame only. The data show approximately 190,000 clones, 82% seen once. Material: PBMCs or T cells enriched from blood (not recorded which). All receptors derive from a woman aged 60 to 75 with acute COVID-19.

The V and J genes are TRBV10-3 and TRBJ1-4; 11 bases are shared with TRBD1. Germline V lookup: CDR1 ENHRY, CDR2 SYGVKD. The CDR3 length is 17 residues. The V gene end was trimmed by 2 bases and the J gene end by 7 bases; junction bases not matched to a gene: 9. CDR3 sequence reads: CAISETLGQGASEKLFF. The CDR3, as DNA: TGTGCCATCAGTGAGACCCTAGGACAGGGGGCGAGTGAAAAACTGTTTTTT.

The rearrangement uses TRBV10-2 and TRBJ2-7; possibly TRBD1 for D (6 bases). V gave up 6 bases and J gave up 7 bases, with 16 bases separating them. CDR1 and CDR2 from the germline V gene are WSHSY and SAAADI. This CDR3 region has 13 residues. The CDR3 is CASRGRQAGEQYV. The CDR3 DNA sequence: TGCGCCAGCAGGGGACGACAGGCAGGGGAGCAGTACGTC.

The chain recombines TRBV5-4 with TRBJ1-5; TRBD1 is a possible D gene (6 bases). This CDR3 contains 16 residues. With 1 base removed from V and 7 bases from J, the gap between germline ends came to 18 bases. CDR1 and CDR2 (germline): SGHNT, YYREEE (reference sequence). The CDR3 spells CASSLMKGGETQPQHF. CDR3 in DNA: TGTGCCAGCAGCTTGATGAAGGGGGGGGAAACGCAGCCCCAGCATTTT.

The chain is built from TRBV7-9 and TRBJ2-7, with 7 bases matching TRBD2. The V gene end was trimmed by 5 bases and the J gene end by 4 bases; junction bases not matched to a gene: 8. From germline, CDR1 is SEHNR and CDR2 FQNEAQ (reference sequence). The CDR3 runs to 14 residues. This CDR3 reads CASSRSGDRYEQYV. CDR3 coding DNA: TGTGCCAGCAGCCGGAGCGGGGACCGGTACGAGCAGTACGTC.

In its sample, this clone was seen once. As DNA, the CDR3 is TGTGCCACCAGCAGGGCCGGGACAGGGACCTACGAGCAGTACTTC. Translation gives CATSRAGTGTYEQYF. The chain links TRBV15 to TRBJ2-7; TRBD1 aligns across 9 bases. The CDR3 runs to 15 residues. V lost 3 bases, J lost 2 bases, and 5 bases stayed unmatched. CDR1 is LNHNV and CDR2 is YYDKDF in the germline V gene (reference sequence).

The rearrangement links TRBV5-1 to TRBJ1-2; 9 nucleotides line up with TRBD1. CDR1 is SGHRS and CDR2 is YFSETQ in the germline V gene. V dropped 4 bases and J dropped 2; count of bases not matched to a gene: 3. This CDR3 is built from 14 residues. CDR3 sequence: CASSVGQGNYGYTF. The CDR3 region has the DNA TGCGCCAGCAGCGTAGGACAGGGGAACTATGGCTACACCTTC.

The chain has TRBV29-1 and TRBJ1-1; D is possibly TRBD1 (6 bases). This CDR3 comprises 13 residues. Trimming removed 3 bases from V and 0 bases from J, with 8 bases in between. Germline values: CDR1 SQVTM, CDR2 ANQGSEA. CDR3 in DNA: TGCAGCGTTGAGAGGACAGTGAACACTGAAGCTTTCTTT. Encoded protein: CSVERTVNTEAFF.

V is TRBV19 and J is TRBJ2-3; TRBD1 is a possible D gene (6 bases). This CDR3 region has 14 residues. CDR1 and CDR2 from the germline V gene are LNHDA and SQIVND (reference sequence). V gave up 3 bases and J gave up 6 bases, with 13 bases separating them. In nucleotides, the CDR3 is TGTGCCAGTAGTATGGCAGGGGCCGGGGATACGCAGTATTTT. Its translation is CASSMAGAGDTQYF. The full variable domain, completed using reference TRBV19 and TRBJ2-3, is DGGITQSPKYLFRKEGQNVTLSCEQNLNHDAMYWYRQDPGQGLRLIYYSQIVNDFQKGDIAEGYSVSREKKESFPLTVTSAQKNPTAFYLCASSMAGAGDTQYFGPGTRLTVL.

The genes are TRBV14 and TRBJ2-1; 10 nucleotides align to TRBD2. Trimming removed 3 bases from V and 0 bases from J; junction bases left unmatched: 5. The length of the CDR3 is 17 residues. The V gene's germline CDR1 is SGHDN and CDR2 FVKESK. The CDR3: CASSQWTSGGSYNEQFF. For the CDR3, the DNA is TGTGCCAGCAGCCAGTGGACTAGCGGAGGCTCCTACAATGAGCAGTTCTTC.